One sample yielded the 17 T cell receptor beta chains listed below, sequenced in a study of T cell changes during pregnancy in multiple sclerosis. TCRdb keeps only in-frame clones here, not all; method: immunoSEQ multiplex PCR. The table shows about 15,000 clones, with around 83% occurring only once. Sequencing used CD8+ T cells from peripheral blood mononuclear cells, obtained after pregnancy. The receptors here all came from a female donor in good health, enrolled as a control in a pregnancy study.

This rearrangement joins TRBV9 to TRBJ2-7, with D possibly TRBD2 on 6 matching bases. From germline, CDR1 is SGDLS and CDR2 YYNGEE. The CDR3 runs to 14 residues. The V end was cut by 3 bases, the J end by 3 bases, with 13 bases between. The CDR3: CASSGTRGGYEQYF. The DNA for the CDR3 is TGTGCCAGCAGCGGTACTAGGGGAGGCTACGAGCAGTACTTC.

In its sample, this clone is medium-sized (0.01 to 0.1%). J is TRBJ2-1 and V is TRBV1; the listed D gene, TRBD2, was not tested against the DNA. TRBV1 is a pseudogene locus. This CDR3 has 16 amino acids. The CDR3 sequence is CTSSQDSGRAYNEQFF. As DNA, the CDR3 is TGCACCAGCAGCCAAGATAGCGGGAGAGCCTACAATGAGCAGTTCTTC.

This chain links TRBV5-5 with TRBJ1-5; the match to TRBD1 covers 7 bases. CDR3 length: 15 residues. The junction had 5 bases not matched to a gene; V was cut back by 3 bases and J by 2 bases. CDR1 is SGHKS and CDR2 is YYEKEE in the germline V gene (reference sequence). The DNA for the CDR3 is TGTGCCAGCAGCTATACAGGGGATGGCAATCAGCCCCAGCATTTT. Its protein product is CASSYTGDGNQPQHF.

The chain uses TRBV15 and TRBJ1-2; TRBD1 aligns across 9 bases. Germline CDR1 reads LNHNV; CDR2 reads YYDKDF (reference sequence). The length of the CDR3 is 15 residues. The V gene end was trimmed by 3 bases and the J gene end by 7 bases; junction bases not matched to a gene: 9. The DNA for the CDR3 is TGTGCCACCAGCAGCGAACCTACAGGGGGCGGTGGCTACACCTTC. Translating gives CATSSEPTGGGGYTF. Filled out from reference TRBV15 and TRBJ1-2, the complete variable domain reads DAMVIQNPRYQVTQFGKPVTLSCSQTLNHNVMYWYQQKSSQAPKLLFHYYDKDFNNEADTPDNFQSRRPNTSFCFLDIRSPGLGDTAMYLCATSSEPTGGGGYTFGSGTRLTVV.

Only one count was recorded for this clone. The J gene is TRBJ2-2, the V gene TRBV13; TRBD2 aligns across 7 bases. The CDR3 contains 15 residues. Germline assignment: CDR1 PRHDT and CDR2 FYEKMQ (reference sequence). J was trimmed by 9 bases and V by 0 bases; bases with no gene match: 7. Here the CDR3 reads CASSLGRGRGRELFF. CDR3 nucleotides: TGTGCCAGCAGCTTAGGTCGCGGGAGAGGGAGGGAGCTGTTTTTT.

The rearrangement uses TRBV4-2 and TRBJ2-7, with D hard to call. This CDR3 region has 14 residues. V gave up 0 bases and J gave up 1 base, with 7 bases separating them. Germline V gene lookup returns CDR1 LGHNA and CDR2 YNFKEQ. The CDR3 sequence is CASSQDPGSYEQYF. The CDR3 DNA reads TGTGCCAGCAGCCAAGATCCAGGTTCCTACGAGCAGTACTTC.

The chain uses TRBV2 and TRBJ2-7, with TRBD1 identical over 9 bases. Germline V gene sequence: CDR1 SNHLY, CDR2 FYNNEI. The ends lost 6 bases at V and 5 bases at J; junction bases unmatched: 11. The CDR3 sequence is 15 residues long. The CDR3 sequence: CASRVPGQGSHEQYF. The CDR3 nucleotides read TGTGCCAGCAGGGTACCGGGACAGGGTTCCCACGAGCAGTACTTC.

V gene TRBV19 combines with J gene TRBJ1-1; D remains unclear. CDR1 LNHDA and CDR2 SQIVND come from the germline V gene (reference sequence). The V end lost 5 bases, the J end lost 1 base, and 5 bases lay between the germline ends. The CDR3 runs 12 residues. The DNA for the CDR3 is TGTGCCAGTAGTTACGGGAACACTGAAGCTTTCTTT. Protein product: CASSYGNTEAFF.

This CDR3 is CASSLRQLYGYTF. In DNA form, the CDR3 reads TGTGCCAGCAGCTTGAGACAGCTCTATGGCTACACCTTC. This rearrangement joins TRBV13 to TRBJ1-2, with D tentatively TRBD1 (5 bases). CDR3 length equals 13 residues. V was trimmed by 3 bases and J by 4 bases, leaving 9 bases between them. In germline, CDR1 is PRHDT, CDR2 FYEKMQ (reference sequence).

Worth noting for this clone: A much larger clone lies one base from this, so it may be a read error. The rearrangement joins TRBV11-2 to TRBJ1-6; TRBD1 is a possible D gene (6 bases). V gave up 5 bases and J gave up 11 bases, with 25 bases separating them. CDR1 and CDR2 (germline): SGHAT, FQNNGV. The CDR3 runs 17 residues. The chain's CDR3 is CASSQGVGGHGEAPLHF. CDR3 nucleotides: TGTGCCAGCAGCCAAGGCGTCGGGGGGCACGGGGAGGCACCCCTCCACTTT.

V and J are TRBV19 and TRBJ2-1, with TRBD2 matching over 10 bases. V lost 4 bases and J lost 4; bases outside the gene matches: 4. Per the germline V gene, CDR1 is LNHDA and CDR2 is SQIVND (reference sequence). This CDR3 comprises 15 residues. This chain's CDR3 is CASSTGLAVYNEQFF. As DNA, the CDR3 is TGTGCCAGTAGTACTGGACTAGCGGTTTACAATGAGCAGTTCTTC.

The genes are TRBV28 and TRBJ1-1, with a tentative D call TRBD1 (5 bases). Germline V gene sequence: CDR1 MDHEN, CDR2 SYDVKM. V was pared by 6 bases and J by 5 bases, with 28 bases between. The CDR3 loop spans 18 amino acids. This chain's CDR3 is CASSQLWGRQASSTEAFF. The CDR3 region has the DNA TGTGCCAGCAGCCAGTTATGGGGGAGGCAGGCTTCTAGTACTGAAGCTTTCTTT.

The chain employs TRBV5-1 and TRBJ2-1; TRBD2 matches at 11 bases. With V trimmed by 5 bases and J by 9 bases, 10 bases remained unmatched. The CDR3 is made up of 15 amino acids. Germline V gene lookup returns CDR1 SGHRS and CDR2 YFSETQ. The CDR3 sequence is CASREEPTSGTEQFF. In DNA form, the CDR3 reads TGCGCCAGCAGGGAGGAGCCGACTAGCGGGACTGAGCAGTTCTTC.

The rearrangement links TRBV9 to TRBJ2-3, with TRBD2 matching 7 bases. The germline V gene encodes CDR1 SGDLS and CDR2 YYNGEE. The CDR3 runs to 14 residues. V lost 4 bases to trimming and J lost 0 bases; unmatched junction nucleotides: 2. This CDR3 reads CASSSSGSTDTQYF. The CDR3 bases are TGTGCCAGCAGCTCTAGCGGAAGCACAGATACGCAGTATTTT.

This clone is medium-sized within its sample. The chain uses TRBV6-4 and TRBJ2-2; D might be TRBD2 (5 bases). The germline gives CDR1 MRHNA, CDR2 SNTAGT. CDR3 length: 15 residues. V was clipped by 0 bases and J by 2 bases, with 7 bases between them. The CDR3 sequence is CASSDSGENTGELFF. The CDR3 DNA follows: TGTGCCAGCAGTGACTCCGGGGAAAACACCGGGGAGCTGTTTTTT.

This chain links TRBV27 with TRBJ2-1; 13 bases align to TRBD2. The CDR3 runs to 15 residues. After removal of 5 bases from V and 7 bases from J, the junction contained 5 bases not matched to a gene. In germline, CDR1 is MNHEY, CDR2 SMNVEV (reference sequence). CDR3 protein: CASSPTSGRGNEQFF. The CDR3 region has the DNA TGTGCCAGCAGTCCCACTAGCGGGAGGGGAAATGAGCAGTTCTTC.

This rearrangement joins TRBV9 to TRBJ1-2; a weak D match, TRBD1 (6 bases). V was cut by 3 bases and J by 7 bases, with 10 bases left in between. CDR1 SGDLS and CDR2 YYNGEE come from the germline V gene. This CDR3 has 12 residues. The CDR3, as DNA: TGTGCCAGCAGCGCAGGGGTCCTTGGCTACACCTTC. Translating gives CASSAGVLGYTF. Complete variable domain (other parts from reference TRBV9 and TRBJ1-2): DSGVTQTPKHLITATGQRVTLRCSPRSGDLSVYWYQQSLDQGLQFLIQYYNGEERAKGNILERFSAQQFPDLHSELNLSSLELGDSALYFCASSAGVLGYTFGSGTRLTVV.